The clone carrying this TCR beta chain has more than one count but fewer than ten. These data belong to a study of tumor-infiltrating lymphocytes in oesophageal squamous cell carcinoma. TCRdb redid the calling of the PCR reads with MiXCR, one entry per CDR3 protein. The table has under 20,000 distinct CDR3 sequences, less than 55% seen once. The germline V gene has CDR1 SGHDT and CDR2 YYEEEE. Trimming took 3 bases from V and 11 from J, leaving 20 bases between them. The CDR3 is made up of 14 amino acids. The V gene is TRBV5-6, the J gene TRBJ2-5; possible D gene TRBD2, 5 bases. The sample was normal esophageal tissue next to the tumor. The TCR comes from a female donor with esophageal squamous cell carcinoma. This chain's CDR3 is CASSYTDLFNEQYF. For the CDR3, the DNA is TGTGCCAGCAGCTACACGGACTTATTCAATGAGCAGTACTTC. Using reference TRBV5-6 and TRBJ2-5 for the parts outside the CDR3, the full variable domain is DAGVTQSPTHLIKTRGQQVTLRCSPKSGHDTVSWYQQALGQGPQFIFQYYEEEERQRGNFPDRFSGHQFPNYSSELNVNALLLGDSALYLCASSYTDLFNEQYFGPGTRLLVL.